The 24 T cell receptor beta chains given below trace back to one sample, sequenced in a study of glioma-infiltrating T cells after dendritic cell vaccination. Profiled with immunoSEQ multiplex PCR; TCRdb holds only in-frame clones, not every one. The table shows some 100,000 clones, with over 65% occurring only once. Here the sequenced sample was blood, taken before dendritic cell vaccination. The receptors were gathered from a human donor with glioblastoma.

This chain uses TRBV19 with TRBJ1-2; 9 bases are shared with TRBD1. The V and J ends lost 9 bases and 4 bases, in that order; junction bases with no gene match: 12. The V gene's germline CDR1 is LNHDA and CDR2 SQIVND (reference sequence). The CDR3 spans 15 residues. This chain's CDR3 is CASQRGQGQPYGYTF. CDR3 sequence (DNA): TGTGCCAGCCAGAGGGGACAGGGACAACCCTATGGCTACACCTTC.

J is TRBJ2-7 and V is TRBV5-5; 11 nucleotides line up with TRBD2. The J segment lost 0 bases and the V segment lost 5 bases, leaving 1 base of the junction unmatched. Germline CDR1 reads SGHKS; CDR2 reads YYEKEE (reference sequence). The CDR3 is made up of 14 amino acids. The CDR3 spells CASSGTSGSYEQYF. CDR3 bases: TGTGCCAGCAGTGGGACTAGCGGCTCCTACGAGCAGTACTTC.

CDR3: CASSIRGGPEAFF. CDR3 sequence (DNA): TGTGCCAGTAGTATCCGGGGAGGTCCTGAAGCTTTCTTT. This chain uses TRBV19 with TRBJ1-1, with D uncertain. The CDR3 totals 13 residues. V lost 3 bases and J lost 6, with 11 bases in between. The germline CDR1 and CDR2 sequences are LNHDA and SQIVND (reference sequence). The whole variable domain, remainder taken from reference TRBV19 and TRBJ1-1, is DGGITQSPKYLFRKEGQNVTLSCEQNLNHDAMYWYRQDPGQGLRLIYYSQIVNDFQKGDIAEGYSVSREKKESFPLTVTSAQKNPTAFYLCASSIRGGPEAFFGQGTRLTVV.

The chain employs TRBV6-1 and TRBJ2-7, with 11 bases aligning to TRBD1. Germline-derived CDR1 and CDR2 are MNHNS and SASEGT. The CDR3 length is 17 residues. Losses at the gene ends were 3 bases for V and 2 bases for J; bases not matched to a gene: 9. Written as DNA, the CDR3 is TGTGCCAGCAGTGAGGACCGGGACAGGGGGTTAACCTACGAGCAGTACTTC. This sequence encodes CASSEDRDRGLTYEQYF.

V and J are TRBV2 and TRBJ2-5; TRBD2 is a possible D gene (7 bases). CDR3 length: 14 residues. Germline V gene data show CDR1 as SNHLY and CDR2 as FYNNEI. V lost 3 bases and J 5 bases, leaving 13 bases between the germline ends. CDR3 in DNA: TGTGCCAGCAGTGAGGGGGGGCCCGGGGAGACCCAGTACTTC. As protein: CASSEGGPGETQYF.

The rearrangement links TRBV15 to TRBJ1-4; a weak D match, TRBD1 (6 bases). CDR3 size: 17 residues. Germline-derived CDR1 and CDR2 are LNHNV and YYDKDF (reference sequence). V shed 0 bases and J shed 1 base, with 12 bases lying between them. The CDR3: CATSRDFGRGTNEKLFF. The CDR3 DNA follows: TGTGCCACCAGCAGAGATTTCGGCAGGGGAACTAATGAAAAACTGTTTTTT.

The V and J genes are TRBV4-1 and TRBJ2-3, with 9 positions matching TRBD2. Germline-derived CDR1 and CDR2 are MGHRA and YSYEKL. J was trimmed by 2 bases and V by 1 base; bases with no gene match: 7. The CDR3 totals 17 residues. The CDR3 region has the DNA TGCGCCAGCAGCCAAGTGGGTAGCGGGGGTCACACAGATACGCAGTATTTT. It codes for CASSQVGSGGHTDTQYF.

V is TRBV5-8 and J is TRBJ2-2; the D gene is possibly TRBD1 (5 bases). Trimming took 1 base from V and 5 from J, leaving 12 bases between them. This CDR3 region has 15 residues. Looked up from germline, CDR1 is SGHTS and CDR2 is YDEGEE. The CDR3 spells CASSLFDRSTGELFF. CDR3 DNA sequence: TGTGCCAGCAGCTTGTTTGACAGATCGACCGGGGAGCTGTTTTTT.

In this sample, this clone turned up a few times. The chain joins TRBV29-1 to TRBJ2-7, with D possibly matching TRBD1 (7 bases). The germline CDR1 and CDR2 sequences are SQVTM and ANQGSEA. This CDR3 has 14 amino acids. V was cut by 6 bases and J by 3 bases, with 18 bases left in between. As DNA, the CDR3 is TGCAGCGTCACCACGCAGGGGGGCAACTACGAGCAGTACTTC. Its translation: CSVTTQGGNYEQYF.

The rearrangement links TRBV12-5 to TRBJ2-5, with 16 positions matching TRBD2. Germline CDR1 is LGHNT and CDR2 is FRNRAP. The CDR3 is 18 amino acids. V shed 5 bases and J 3 bases; nucleotides not matched to a gene: 9. The CDR3 DNA reads as TGTGCTAGTGGTCCCGGGACTAGCGGGAGGGCCGGGGAAGAGACCCAGTACTTC. Its protein is CASGPGTSGRAGEETQYF.

The chain joins TRBV6-5 to TRBJ1-1; D is unclear. The CDR3 runs 13 residues. V shed 2 bases and J shed 3 bases, with 7 bases lying between them. Germline CDR1 MNHEY, CDR2 SVGAGI. The CDR3 loop is CASSYEAYTEAFF. CDR3 coding DNA: TGTGCCAGCAGTTACGAGGCTTACACTGAAGCTTTCTTT.

This chain joins TRBV18 and TRBJ2-7, with 9 bases aligning to TRBD1. The CDR3 loop spans 14 amino acids. The V and J ends lost 4 bases and 6 bases, in that order; junction bases with no gene match: 7. Per germline, CDR1 KGHSH and CDR2 LQKENI. The CDR3 loop is CASSQGQGAREQYF. In nucleotides, the CDR3 is TGTGCCAGCTCACAGGGACAGGGCGCTCGCGAGCAGTACTTC.

The chain joins TRBV7-2 to TRBJ1-2; possible D gene TRBD1, 5 bases. Trimming pared 8 bases from V and 5 bases from J, leaving 12 bases between. The germline V gene has CDR1 SGHTA and CDR2 FQGNSA. The CDR3 extends over 12 amino acids. CDR3 region: CASLDKGYGYTF. CDR3 sequence (DNA): TGTGCCAGCCTAGACAAGGGGTATGGCTACACCTTC.

The sample holds one count of this clone. J is TRBJ1-5 and V is TRBV27, with 9 bases matching TRBD1. The J segment lost 0 bases and the V segment lost 10 bases, leaving 13 bases of the junction unmatched. The V gene's germline CDR1 is MNHEY and CDR2 SMNVEV (reference sequence). The CDR3 totals 17 residues. The DNA for the CDR3 is TGTGCCACCCGCACGACGGGACAGGGTTATAGCAATCAGCCCCAGCATTTT. Protein sequence: CATRTTGQGYSNQPQHF.

J is TRBJ2-1 and V is TRBV18, with TRBD2 matching over 15 bases. This CDR3 region has 16 residues. Trimming cost V 2 bases and J 9 bases; bases outside gene matches: 5. CDR1 is KGHSH, CDR2 LQKENI, per germline. CDR3 sequence: CASSPEGLAGGTEQFF. DNA for the CDR3: TGTGCCAGCTCACCAGAGGGACTAGCGGGAGGTACTGAGCAGTTCTTC.

This sequence joins TRBV4-1 and TRBJ1-1, with 8 bases lining up with TRBD1. J gave up 0 bases and V 5 bases, and 5 bases lay outside the gene matches. In germline, CDR1 is MGHRA, CDR2 YSYEKL. This CDR3 contains 15 residues. The CDR3 spells CASSGRTGMNTEAFF. As DNA, the CDR3 is TGCGCCAGCAGCGGGCGGACAGGGATGAACACTGAAGCTTTCTTT.

The rearrangement links TRBV5-1 to TRBJ2-7, with D possibly TRBD1 on 6 matching bases. The CDR3 spans 15 residues. Trimming stripped 3 bases from V and 9 bases from J, with 22 bases between. Germline V gene sequence: CDR1 SGHRS, CDR2 YFSETQ. The CDR3 loop reads CASSSQTGLITVQYF. The DNA for the CDR3 is TGCGCCAGCAGCTCACAGACAGGTCTTATCACCGTGCAGTACTTC.

The chain joins TRBV20-1 to TRBJ1-2, with D hard to call. Germline CDR1 DFQATT, CDR2 SNEGSKA (reference sequence). This CDR3 is built from 11 residues. V shed 6 bases and J shed 3 bases, with 8 bases lying between them. This CDR3 reads CSARWDYGYTF. DNA for the CDR3: TGCAGTGCGAGGTGGGACTATGGCTACACCTTC.

The chain carries TRBV6-6 and TRBJ2-3, with D possibly being TRBD1 (6 bases). The CDR3 runs 13 residues. Trimming cost V 4 bases and J 15 bases, with 20 bases left between them. CDR1 MNHNY and CDR2 SVGAGI come from the germline V gene (reference sequence). The CDR3 spells CASSFKLDSPIYF. The CDR3 DNA sequence: TGTGCCAGCAGTTTTAAATTGGACAGCCCAATTTATTTT.

This chain links TRBV6-5 with TRBJ1-5, with 7 bases identical to TRBD1. The J segment lost 7 bases and the V segment lost 8 bases, leaving 14 bases of the junction unmatched. In germline, CDR1 is MNHEY, CDR2 SVGAGI. CDR3 length: 15 amino acids. CDR3 in amino acids: CASGARSDRAQPQHF. CDR3 bases: TGTGCCAGCGGAGCACGTTCCGACAGGGCACAGCCCCAGCATTTT.

This rearrangement joins TRBV2 to TRBJ2-5; TRBD1 aligns across 7 bases. V lost 4 bases to trimming and J lost 6 bases; unmatched junction nucleotides: 11. This CDR3 is built from 15 residues. Germline V gene sequence: CDR1 SNHLY, CDR2 FYNNEI. The CDR3 coding sequence is TGTGCCAGCAGTGGGGAAGGGGGCCTCATTAAGACCCAGTACTTC. It encodes CASSGEGGLIKTQYF.

The genes are TRBV18 and TRBJ1-2, with 7 positions matching TRBD1. This CDR3 has 13 residues. V was pared by 5 bases and J by 2 bases, with 2 bases of the junction left unmatched. Germline assignment: CDR1 KGHSH and CDR2 LQKENI. The CDR3 sequence: CASSEGANYGYTF. The CDR3 DNA follows: TGTGCCAGCTCAGAGGGGGCGAACTATGGCTACACCTTC.

The chain links TRBV5-1 to TRBJ2-5; weak D call: TRBD2 (5 bases). The J call could be wrong; TRBJ2-7 is a better fit for the DNA end. The CDR3 runs to 14 residues. Germline CDR1 and CDR2: SGHRS and YFSETQ. The DNA for the CDR3 is TGCGCCAGCAGCTTGGCCGTAGGGAGCTACGAGCAGTACTTC. It yields the protein CASSLAVGSYEQYF.

This sequence joins TRBV19 and TRBJ1-5, with unresolved D. CDR3 size: 14 residues. Trimming took 8 bases from V and 2 from J, leaving 13 bases between them. CDR1 and CDR2 from the germline V gene are LNHDA and SQIVND (reference sequence). CDR3 nucleotides: TGTGCCAGTTCGTCCCCGAGTCGCAATCAGCCCCAGCATTTT. Its protein product is CASSSPSRNQPQHF.